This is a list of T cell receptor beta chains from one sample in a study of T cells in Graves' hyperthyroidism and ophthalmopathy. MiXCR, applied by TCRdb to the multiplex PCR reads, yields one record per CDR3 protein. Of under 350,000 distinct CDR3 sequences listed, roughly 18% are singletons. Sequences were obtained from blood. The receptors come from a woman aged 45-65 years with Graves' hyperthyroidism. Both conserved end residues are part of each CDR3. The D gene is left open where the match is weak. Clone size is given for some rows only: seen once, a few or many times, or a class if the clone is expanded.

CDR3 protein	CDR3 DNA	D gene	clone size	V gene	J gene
CASSATGASHNTGELFF	TGTGCCAGCAGCGCCACCGGGGCCTCCCATAACACCGGGGAGCTGTTTTTT	.	.	TRBV9	TRBJ2-2
CASSIEKPRGLLGYGYTF	TGTGCCAGTAGTATAGAAAAGCCCAGGGGGCTTCTCGGCTATGGCTACACCTTC	TRBD1	once	TRBV19	TRBJ1-2
CSANRGDYGYTF	TGCAGCGCAAACCGGGGCGACTATGGCTACACCTTC	.	few	TRBV29-1	TRBJ1-2
CASSESGLAGGHEQYF	TGCGCCAGCAGTGAGTCAGGGCTAGCGGGAGGCCACGAGCAGTACTTC	TRBD2	few	TRBV10-1	TRBJ2-7
CASSVAGTGFFSGANVLTF	TGTGCCAGCAGCGTAGCCGGGACAGGATTTTTCTCTGGGGCCAACGTCCTGACTTTC	TRBD1	few	TRBV9	TRBJ2-6
CASSLDQERRETQYF	TGTGCCAGCAGCTTAGATCAGGAGAGGAGAGAGACCCAGTACTTC	.	.	TRBV11-2	TRBJ2-5
CATLAGANTGELFF	TGTGCCACCCTAGCGGGAGCGAACACCGGGGAGCTGTTTTTT	TRBD2	.	TRBV24-1	TRBJ2-2
CASSVAGGGYGYTF	TGTGCCAGCAGCGTTGCAGGGGGGGGCTATGGCTACACCTTC	TRBD1	.	TRBV9	TRBJ1-2
CASSAGPGMGDEQYF	TGTGCCAGCAGCGCCGGGCCTGGGATGGGGGACGAGCAGTACTTC	.	.	TRBV9	TRBJ2-7
CAWSRWTGGASEAFF	TGTGCCTGGAGTCGATGGACAGGGGGCGCTTCTGAAGCTTTCTTT	TRBD1	many	TRBV30	TRBJ1-1
CSAREGGTGGNTEAFF	TGCAGTGCTAGAGAAGGCGGGACAGGGGGGAACACTGAAGCTTTCTTT	TRBD1	.	TRBV20-1	TRBJ1-1
CASSTRPIRGTDTQYF	TGTGCCAGCAGCACCCGACCCATCCGGGGTACAGATACGCAGTATTTT	.	many	TRBV11-2	TRBJ2-3
CAGGTRSTDTQYF	TGTGCCGGGGGGACTAGAAGCACAGATACGCAGTATTTT	TRBD2	.	TRBV2	TRBJ2-3
CASSLQGGDEAFF	TGTGCCAGTAGCCTACAGGGAGGGGATGAAGCTTTCTTT	.	.	TRBV19	TRBJ1-1
CASSHPTALSNEQYF	TGTGCCAGCAGCCATCCCACGGCCTTGTCGAACGAGCAGTACTTC	.	.	TRBV3-1	TRBJ2-7
CASSVGRGADTQYF	TGTGCCAGCAGTGTGGGCAGGGGCGCAGATACGCAGTATTTT	.	many	TRBV2	TRBJ2-3
CASSPGDGAFF	TGTGCCAGCAGCCCCGGAGACGGAGCTTTCTTT	.	.	TRBV7-9	TRBJ1-1
CASSYSIRQSNQPQHF	TGTGCCAGCAGTTACTCCATTAGACAAAGCAATCAGCCCCAGCATTTT	.	many	TRBV6-5	TRBJ1-5
CASTSGRDQPQHF	TGTGCCAGTACCTCCGGCCGGGATCAGCCCCAGCATTTT	.	few	TRBV19	TRBJ1-5
CASSYTGRSYEQYF	TGTGCCAGCAGTTACACCGGAAGGAGCTACGAGCAGTACTTC	.	.	TRBV6-2/TRBV6-3	TRBJ2-7
CSARPGMGYEQYF	TGCAGTGCTAGGCCAGGGATGGGCTACGAGCAGTACTTC	.	many	TRBV20-1	TRBJ2-7
CASSFGTAVTTEAFF	TGTGCCAGCAGTTTTGGTACAGCGGTGACCACTGAAGCTTTCTTT	.	many	TRBV6-1	TRBJ1-1
CASSLGTGGIGVSGNQPQHF	TGTGCCAGCAGTTTGGGGACAGGGGGAATCGGGGTTAGCGGCAATCAGCCCCAGCATTTT	TRBD1	many	TRBV12-3/TRBV12-4	TRBJ1-5
CASSVGTGEPYGYTF	TGTGCCAGCAGCGTCGGGACAGGGGAACCCTATGGCTACACCTTC	TRBD1	few	TRBV9	TRBJ1-2
CASSYSKGAQPQHF	TGTGCCAGCAGTTACTCGAAAGGAGCTCAGCCCCAGCATTTT	.	.	TRBV6-9	TRBJ1-5
CSAREGGSNQPQHF	TGCAGTGCTAGAGAAGGCGGGAGCAATCAGCCCCAGCATTTT	.	few	TRBV20-1	TRBJ1-5
CASSKDGGDSDTQYF	TGTGCCAGCAGCAAAGACGGGGGGGACTCAGATACGCAGTATTTT	TRBD2	many	TRBV11-2	TRBJ2-3
CASSAGTLYGYTF	TGTGCCAGCAGTGCCGGGACTCTCTATGGCTACACCTTC	.	few	TRBV27	TRBJ1-2
CASSIGLAGQETQYF	TGTGCCAGTAGTATAGGCCTAGCGGGGCAAGAGACCCAGTACTTC	TRBD2	.	TRBV19	TRBJ2-5
CASSYSGAAQETQYF	TGTGCCAGCAGTTACTCGGGGGCAGCCCAAGAGACCCAGTACTTC	.	.	TRBV6-2/TRBV6-3	TRBJ2-5
CASNFGTELSYEQYF	TGTGCCAGCAATTTTGGGACAGAGCTTTCCTACGAGCAGTACTTC	TRBD1	.	TRBV28	TRBJ2-7
CASSLDNSYEQYF	TGCGCCAGCAGCTTGGACAACTCCTACGAGCAGTACTTC	.	few	TRBV5-1	TRBJ2-7
CASSPTRGLAGGPTGGNTQYF	TGTGCCAGCAGCCCCACTCGGGGACTAGCGGGAGGGCCTACTGGTGGAAATACGCAGTATTTT	TRBD2	.	TRBV7-6	TRBJ2-3
CASSLVGASNEKLFF	TGCGCCAGCAGCTTGGTTGGTGCGTCGAATGAAAAACTGTTTTTT	.	.	TRBV5-1	TRBJ1-4
CASSLFGGGSYEQYF	TGTGCCAGCAGCTTGTTTGGCGGGGGCTCCTACGAGCAGTACTTC	TRBD2	few	TRBV5-5	TRBJ2-7
CASSPTSRGGGDTQYF	TGTGCCAGCAGCCCTACCTCCCGGGGGGGGGGAGATACGCAGTATTTT	TRBD2	few	TRBV3-1	TRBJ2-3
CATGPRDSGSSYNEQFF	TGCGCCACCGGCCCTCGTGACAGCGGGAGCTCCTACAATGAGCAGTTCTTC	TRBD2	few	TRBV4-1	TRBJ2-1
CASSELTDTQYF	TGTGCCAGCAGTGAACTCACAGATACGCAGTATTTT	.	.	TRBV28	TRBJ2-3
CSARGLAGGYEQYF	TGCAGTGCTAGAGGACTAGCGGGGGGCTACGAGCAGTACTTC	TRBD2	few	TRBV20-1	TRBJ2-7
CASSRAGQGLYEQYF	TGTGCCAGCAGCCGAGCGGGACAGGGGCTGTACGAGCAGTACTTC	TRBD1	few	TRBV27	TRBJ2-7
CASSSTELRETQYF	TGTGCCAGCAGTTCAACAGAGCTCCGAGAGACCCAGTACTTC	.	many	TRBV6-1	TRBJ2-5
CASSLSGESTDTQYF	TGCGCCAGCAGCCTTAGCGGGGAGAGCACAGATACGCAGTATTTT	TRBD2	.	TRBV4-1	TRBJ2-3
CASSPPSGGPYNEQFF	TGTGCCAGCAGCCCCCCGTCGGGGGGACCCTACAATGAGCAGTTCTTC	TRBD2	many	TRBV7-9	TRBJ2-1
CASSPLDSISPNEQFF	TGTGCCAGCAGTCCATTAGACAGCATTTCTCCTAATGAGCAGTTCTTC	.	many	TRBV12-3/TRBV12-4	TRBJ2-1
CASSDDHAGTSGSTDTQYF	TGTGCCAGCAGCGACGACCACGCAGGGACTAGCGGGAGCACAGATACGCAGTATTTT	TRBD2	.	TRBV9	TRBJ2-3
CASSPSLQDRSYGYTF	TGTGCCAGCTCACCATCCTTACAAGACAGATCCTATGGCTACACCTTC	.	many	TRBV18	TRBJ1-2
CASSPGVAGELFF	TGTGCCAGCTCACCGGGAGTTGCCGGGGAGCTGTTTTTT	.	many	TRBV18	TRBJ2-2
CASSQASGRSADTQYF	TGTGCCAGCAGCCAAGCTAGCGGGAGGTCCGCGGATACGCAGTATTTT	TRBD2	.	TRBV4-2	TRBJ2-3
CASSLDRNEQYF	TGTGCCAGCAGCTTAGACAGGAACGAGCAGTACTTC	.	many	TRBV7-9	TRBJ2-7
CSATEGPPSGELFF	TGCAGTGCCACTGAGGGACCTCCATCCGGGGAGCTGTTTTTT	.	.	TRBV20-1	TRBJ2-2
CASSGQGSTEAFF	TGTGCCAGCAGCGGACAGGGGAGCACTGAAGCTTTCTTT	TRBD1	many	TRBV3-1	TRBJ1-1
CASSLPGGTNEKLFF	TGTGCCAGCAGCCTCCCAGGGGGAACTAATGAAAAACTGTTTTTT	TRBD1	many	TRBV28	TRBJ1-4